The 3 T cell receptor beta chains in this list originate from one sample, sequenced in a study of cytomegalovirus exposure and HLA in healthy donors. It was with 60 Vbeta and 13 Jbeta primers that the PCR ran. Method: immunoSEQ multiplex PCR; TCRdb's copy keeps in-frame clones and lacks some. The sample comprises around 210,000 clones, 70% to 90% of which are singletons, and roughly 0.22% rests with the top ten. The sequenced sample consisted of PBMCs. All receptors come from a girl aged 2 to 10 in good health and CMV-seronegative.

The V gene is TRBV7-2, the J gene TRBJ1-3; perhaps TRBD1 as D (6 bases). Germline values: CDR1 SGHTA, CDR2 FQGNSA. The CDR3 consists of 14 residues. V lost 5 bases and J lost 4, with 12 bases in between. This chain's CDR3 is CASSRGGAGNTIYF. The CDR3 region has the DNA TGTGCCAGCAGCCGCGGGGGGGCAGGAAACACCATATATTTT. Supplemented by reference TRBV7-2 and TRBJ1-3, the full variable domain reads GAGVSQSPSNKVTEKGKDVELRCDPISGHTALYWYRQSLGQGLEFLIYFQGNSAPDKSGLPSDRFSAERTGGSVSTLTIQRTQQEDSAVYLCASSRGGAGNTIYFGEGSWLTVV.

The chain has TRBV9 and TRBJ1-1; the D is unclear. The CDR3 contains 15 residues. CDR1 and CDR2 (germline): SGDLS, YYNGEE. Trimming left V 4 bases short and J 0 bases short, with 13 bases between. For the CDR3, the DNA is TGTGCCAGCAGCCCTCAGATGAACCTGAACACTGAAGCTTTCTTT. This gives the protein CASSPQMNLNTEAFF.

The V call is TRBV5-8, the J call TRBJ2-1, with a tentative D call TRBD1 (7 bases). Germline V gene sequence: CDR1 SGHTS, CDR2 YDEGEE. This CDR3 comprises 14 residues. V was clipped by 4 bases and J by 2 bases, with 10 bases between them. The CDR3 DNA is TGTGCCAGCAGCGCGGGACAGACCTACAATGAGCAGTTCTTC. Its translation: CASSAGQTYNEQFF.